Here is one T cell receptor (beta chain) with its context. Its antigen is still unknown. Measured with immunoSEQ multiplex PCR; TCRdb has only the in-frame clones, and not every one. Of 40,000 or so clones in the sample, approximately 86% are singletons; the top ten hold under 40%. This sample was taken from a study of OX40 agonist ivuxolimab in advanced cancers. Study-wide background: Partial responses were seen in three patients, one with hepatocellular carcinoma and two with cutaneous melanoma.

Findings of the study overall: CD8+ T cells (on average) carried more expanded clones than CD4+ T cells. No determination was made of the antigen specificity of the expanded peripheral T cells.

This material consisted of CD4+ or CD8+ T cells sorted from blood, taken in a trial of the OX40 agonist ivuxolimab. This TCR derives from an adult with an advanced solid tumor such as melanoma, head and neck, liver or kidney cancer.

In nucleotides, the CDR3 is TGTGCCAGCAGTGAGGGGACTAGCGGGGGTGAGACCCAGTACTTC. It encodes CASSEGTSGGETQYF. The rearrangement joins TRBV7-2 to TRBJ2-5; TRBD2 matches at 14 bases. V was pared by 6 bases and J by 5 bases, with 5 bases of the junction left unmatched. CDR1 and CDR2 from the germline V gene are SGHTA and FQGNSA. This CDR3 is 15 amino acids long.